Here is one T cell receptor (beta chain) with its context. This sample was taken from a study of blood T cell repertoires in COVID-19. For the study at large: The origin of the acute and convalescent COVID-19 samples was the United States, Italy and Spain. T cells, B-cell-depleted T cells, or PBMCs supplied cDNA or gDNA.

The cohort comprised adults aged roughly 18 to 95 years residing in approximately 25 US areas. Cohorts were based on clinical histories the participants reported. Generated by immunoSEQ multiplex PCR, the TCRdb table keeps only in-frame clones and is missing some. The table has about 390,000 clones, approximately 87% seen once. This CDR3 comprises 18 residues. In germline, CDR1 is GTSNPN, CDR2 SVGIG (reference sequence). V was cut by 2 bases and J by 1 base, with 21 bases left in between. The genes are TRBV30 and TRBJ2-1; D may be TRBD2 (6 bases). The origin of this receptor is a woman between 50 and 59 years old who had recovered from COVID-19. Sequenced sample: PBMCs or T cells enriched from blood (not recorded which). The CDR3 DNA reads TGTGCCTGGAGTCACCTTTCGATCCGACGGGGGTCCTACAATGAGCAGTTCTTC. Translated, it gives CAWSHLSIRRGSYNEQFF.